This is a list of T cell receptor beta chains from one sample in a study of T cells in tumors after PD-1 blockade. Data came from immunoSEQ multiplex PCR; TCRdb stores just in-frame clones and leaves some out. The sample has some 25,000 clones, over 80% seen once. Sequenced material: PBMCs, taken after anti-PD-1 treatment. The receptors were sampled from a human donor with basal cell carcinoma. Both conserved end residues are part of each CDR3. Each record gives: clone size, D gene, V gene, J gene, CDR3 DNA, CDR3 protein. The D gene is left open where the match is weak. Clone size is stated in some rows and not others, as once, few, many or a class when expanded.

NA	TRBD1	TRBV27	TRBJ1-2	TGTGCCAGTCCAACAGGGGAAAGTGACTATGGCTACACCTTC	CASPTGESDYGYTF
few	NA	TRBV29-1	TRBJ2-7	TGCAGCGTTCAACGGGGGACCTACGAGCAGTACTTC	CSVQRGTYEQYF
NA	NA	TRBV5-1	TRBJ2-3	TGCGCCAGCAGCTTGAGGGGTACGGCCACAGATACGCAGTATTTT	CASSLRGTATDTQYF
NA	TRBD1	TRBV19	TRBJ2-1	TGTGCCAGTATCCCGACAGGGGGCTGGTACAATGAGCAGTTCTTC	CASIPTGGWYNEQFF
NA	NA	TRBV20-1	TRBJ1-5	TGCAGTGCTGGTGGGGGGGGCAGCAATCAGCCCCAGCATTTT	CSAGGGGSNQPQHF
NA	NA	TRBV30	TRBJ2-7	TGTGCCTGGAAGGCATTTGGCAGCAGGAATCTCTACGAGCAGTACTTC	CAWKAFGSRNLYEQYF
NA	NA	TRBV3-1/TRBV3-2	TRBJ2-5	TGTGCCAGCAGCTATAGCAACAACTTAGGGGAGACCCAGTACTTC	CASSYSNNLGETQYF
NA	NA	TRBV30	TRBJ1-2	TGTGCCTGGAGTGTTGACAGTGGCTATGGCTACACCTTC	CAWSVDSGYGYTF
NA	NA	TRBV5-4	TRBJ1-4	TGTGCCAGCAGCCCGGGGGGCCGAGGGGAAAAACTGTTTTTT	CASSPGGRGEKLFF
NA	TRBD2	TRBV5-1	TRBJ2-1	TGCGCCAGCAGCTGGGGAGCCGGGACTAGTAAGAGGAATGAGCAGTTCTTC	CASSWGAGTSKRNEQFF
NA	NA	TRBV5-8	TRBJ1-1	TGTGCCAGCTCTGGGCCCTACCTCGCGGGCACTGAAGCTTTCTTT	CASSGPYLAGTEAFF
NA	NA	TRBV10-1	TRBJ2-7	TGCGCCAGCAGTGAGTCGGACCACGAGCAGTACTTC	CASSESDHEQYF
NA	NA	TRBV13	TRBJ1-2	TGTGCCAGCAGCTATGGCAGGGAAGGCTACACCTTC	CASSYGREGYTF
NA	TRBD2	TRBV18	TRBJ2-1	TGTGCCAGCTCACCAGGACTAGCGGGGGGAAGGAATGAGCAGTTCTTC	CASSPGLAGGRNEQFF
NA	NA	TRBV19	TRBJ2-6	TGTGCCAGTAGACCCTACAGTACCCCATCTGGGGCCAACGTCCTGACTTTC	CASRPYSTPSGANVLTF
NA	NA	TRBV5-1	TRBJ2-2	TGCGCCAGCAGCCCGCACGGGACACCCGGGGGGGAGCTGTTTTTT	CASSPHGTPGGELFF
NA	NA	TRBV6-1	TRBJ1-4	TGTGCCAGCAGGGGAGGGTCCTCTAATGAAAAACTGTTTTTT	CASRGGSSNEKLFF
NA	NA	TRBV7-9	TRBJ1-4	TGTGCCAGCAGCCCAGACGGGGGCATTACTAATGAAAAACTGTTTTTT	CASSPDGGITNEKLFF
NA	TRBD1	TRBV5-1	TRBJ1-5	TGCGCCAGCAGCCTGACAGGGTTGAGGGATCAGCCCCAGCATTTT	CASSLTGLRDQPQHF